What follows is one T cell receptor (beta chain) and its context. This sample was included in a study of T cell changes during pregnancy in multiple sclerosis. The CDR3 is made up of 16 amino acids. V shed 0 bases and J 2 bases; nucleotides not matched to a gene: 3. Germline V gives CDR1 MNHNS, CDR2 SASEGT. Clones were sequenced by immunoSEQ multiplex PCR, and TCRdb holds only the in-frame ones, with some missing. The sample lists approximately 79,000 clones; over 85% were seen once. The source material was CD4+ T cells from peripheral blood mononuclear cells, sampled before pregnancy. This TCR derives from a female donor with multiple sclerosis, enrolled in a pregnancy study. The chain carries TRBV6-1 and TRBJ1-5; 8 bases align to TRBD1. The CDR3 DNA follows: TGTGCCAGCAGTGAAGCGGCAGGGGGCGGCAATCAGCCCCAGCATTTT. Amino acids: CASSEAAGGGNQPQHF.